The text below deals with one T cell receptor (beta chain). What it recognizes is unknown. With a much larger clone just one base away, this may be a read error. With 5 bases removed from V and 9 bases from J, the gap between germline ends came to 8 bases. This CDR3 region has 11 residues. In germline, CDR1 is MNHNY, CDR2 SVGAGI (reference sequence). The sample comes from a study of glioma-infiltrating T cells. TCR alpha and beta CDR3 regions were amplified from RNA using iRepertoire nested multiplex PCR. For one-step reverse transcription and amplification, about 85-400 ng of tissue mRNA or PBMC total RNA was used. TCRdb recomputed calls from the multiplex PCR reads with MiXCR, one row per CDR3 protein. The profile shows 20,000 to 25,000 distinct CDR3 sequences, around 23% of them singletons. Regarding the study as a whole: Very few CDR3 sequences were shared between tissue and blood.

This chain joins TRBV6-6 and TRBJ2-1; D not certain. This sequence originates from a human donor with low-grade glioma or glioblastoma, undergoing nonglioma brain surgery, or in good health (not recorded which). Specimen: glioma tissue, nonneoplastic brain tissue, or PBMCs (not recorded which). The CDR3 here is CASSLWSEQFF. The CDR3 DNA follows: TGTGCCAGCAGTCTATGGAGTGAGCAGTTCTTC.